This T cell receptor (beta chain) was sequenced for a study of blood T cells in healthy people across ages. The V end was cut by 4 bases, the J end by 6 bases, with 16 bases between. Germline V gene data show CDR1 as LGHDT and CDR2 as YNNKEL (reference sequence). The CDR3 runs to 15 residues. Next came a second PCR, run for roughly 6 to 11 cycles, which used a sample-barcoded 5' primer along with a J-beta primer mix. TCRdb ran MiXCR on the 5' RACE reads and lists one entry per CDR3 protein. Found here are about 1,400,000 distinct CDR3 sequences, 35% to 45% of them singletons; the top ten hold 7.9%. This clonotype was sampled from a woman younger than 30 in good health. Specimen: blood. The chain uses TRBV3-1 and TRBJ2-1, with D maybe TRBD2 (6 bases). Here the CDR3 reads CASSRRGAGSNEQFF. For the CDR3, the DNA is TGTGCCAGCAGCCGTCGGGGAGCGGGTAGCAATGAGCAGTTCTTC.